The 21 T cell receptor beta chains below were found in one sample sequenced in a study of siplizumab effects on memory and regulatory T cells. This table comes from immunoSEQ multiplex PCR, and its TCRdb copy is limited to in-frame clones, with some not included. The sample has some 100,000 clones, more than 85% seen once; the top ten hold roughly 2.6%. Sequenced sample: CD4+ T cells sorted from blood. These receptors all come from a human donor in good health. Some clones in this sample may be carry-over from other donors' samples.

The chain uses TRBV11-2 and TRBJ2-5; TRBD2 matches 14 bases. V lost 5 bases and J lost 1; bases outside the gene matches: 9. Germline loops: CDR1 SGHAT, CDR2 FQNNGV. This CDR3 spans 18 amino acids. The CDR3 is CASSRAGGTSGSQETQYF. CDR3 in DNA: TGTGCCAGCAGCCGCGCGGGCGGGACTAGCGGGAGCCAAGAGACCCAGTACTTC.

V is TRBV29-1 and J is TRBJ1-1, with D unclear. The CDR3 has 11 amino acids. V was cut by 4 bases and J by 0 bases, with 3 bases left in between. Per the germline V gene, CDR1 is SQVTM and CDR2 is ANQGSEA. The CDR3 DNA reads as TGCAGCGTTGTAGTGAACACTGAAGCTTTCTTT. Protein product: CSVVVNTEAFF.

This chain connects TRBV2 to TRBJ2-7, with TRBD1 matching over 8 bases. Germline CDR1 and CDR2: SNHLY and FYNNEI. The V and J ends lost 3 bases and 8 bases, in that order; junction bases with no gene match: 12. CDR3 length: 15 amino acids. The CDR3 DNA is TGTGCCAGCAGTGATGAGACAGGGGATTGGCCCAAGCAGTACTTC. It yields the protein CASSDETGDWPKQYF.

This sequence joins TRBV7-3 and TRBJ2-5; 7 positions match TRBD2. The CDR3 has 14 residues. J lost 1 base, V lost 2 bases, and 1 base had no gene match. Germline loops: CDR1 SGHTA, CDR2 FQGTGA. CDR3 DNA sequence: TGTGCCAGCAGCTTAGCGGGAGCCCAAGAGACCCAGTACTTC. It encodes CASSLAGAQETQYF.

The CDR3 nucleotides are TGTGCCATCAGTGGGACAGGGAGCTCCTACGAGCAGTACTTC. As protein: CAISGTGSSYEQYF. The rearrangement joins TRBV10-3 to TRBJ2-7; 8 bases are a match to TRBD1. Germline CDR1 is ENHRY and CDR2 is SYGVKD. The CDR3 is 14 amino acids. The ends lost 4 bases at V and 0 bases at J; junction bases unmatched: 2.

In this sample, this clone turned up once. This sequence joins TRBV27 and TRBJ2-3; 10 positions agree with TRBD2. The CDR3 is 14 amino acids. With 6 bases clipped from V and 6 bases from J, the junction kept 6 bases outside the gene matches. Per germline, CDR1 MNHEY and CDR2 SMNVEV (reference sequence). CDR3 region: CASRPSGRMDTQYF. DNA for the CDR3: TGTGCCAGCAGGCCTAGCGGGAGAATGGATACGCAGTATTTT.

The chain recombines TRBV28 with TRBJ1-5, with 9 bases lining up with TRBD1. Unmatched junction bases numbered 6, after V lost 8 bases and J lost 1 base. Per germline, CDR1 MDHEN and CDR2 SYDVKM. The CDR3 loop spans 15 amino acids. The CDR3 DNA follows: TGTGCCAGCCGGTACAGGGGGCTGAGCAATCAGCCCCAGCATTTT. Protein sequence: CASRYRGLSNQPQHF.

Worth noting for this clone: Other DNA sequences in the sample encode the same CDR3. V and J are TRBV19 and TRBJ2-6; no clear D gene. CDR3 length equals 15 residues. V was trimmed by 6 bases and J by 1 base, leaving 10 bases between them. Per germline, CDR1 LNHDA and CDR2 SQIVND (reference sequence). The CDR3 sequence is CASSSIGSGANVLTF. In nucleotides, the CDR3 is TGTGCCAGTAGCAGTATTGGATCTGGGGCCAACGTCCTGACTTTC.

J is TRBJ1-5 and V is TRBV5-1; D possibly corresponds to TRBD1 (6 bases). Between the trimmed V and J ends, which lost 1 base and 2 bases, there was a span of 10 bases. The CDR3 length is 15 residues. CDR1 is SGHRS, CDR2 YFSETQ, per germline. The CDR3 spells CASSLRGQRNQPQHF. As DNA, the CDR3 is TGCGCCAGCAGCTTGAGGGGACAACGCAATCAGCCCCAGCATTTT.

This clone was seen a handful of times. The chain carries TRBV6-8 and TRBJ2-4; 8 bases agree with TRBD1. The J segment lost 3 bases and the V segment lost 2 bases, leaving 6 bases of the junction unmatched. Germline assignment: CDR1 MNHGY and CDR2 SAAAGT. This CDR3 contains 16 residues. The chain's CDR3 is CASSYRQGAGKNIQYF. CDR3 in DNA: TGTGCCAGCAGTTACAGGCAGGGGGCGGGCAAAAACATTCAGTACTTC.

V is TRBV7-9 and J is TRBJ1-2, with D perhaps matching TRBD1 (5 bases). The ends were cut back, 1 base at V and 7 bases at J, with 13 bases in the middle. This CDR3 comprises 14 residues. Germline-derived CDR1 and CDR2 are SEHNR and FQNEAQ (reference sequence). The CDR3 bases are TGTGCCAGCAGCTTAGTGGGGGTTTCGGTTGGCTACACCTTC. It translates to CASSLVGVSVGYTF.

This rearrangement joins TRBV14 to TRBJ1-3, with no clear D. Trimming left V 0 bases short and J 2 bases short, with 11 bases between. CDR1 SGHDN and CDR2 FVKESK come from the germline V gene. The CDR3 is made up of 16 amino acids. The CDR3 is CASSQDRSGTGNTIYF. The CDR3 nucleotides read TGTGCCAGCAGCCAAGATAGAAGCGGAACTGGAAACACCATATATTTT.

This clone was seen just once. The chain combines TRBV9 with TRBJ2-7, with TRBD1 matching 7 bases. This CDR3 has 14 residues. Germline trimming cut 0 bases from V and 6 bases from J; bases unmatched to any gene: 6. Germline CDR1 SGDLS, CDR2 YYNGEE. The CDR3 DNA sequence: TGTGCCAGCAGCGTAGAGGGGGCCTCATCCGAGCAGTACTTC. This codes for CASSVEGASSEQYF.

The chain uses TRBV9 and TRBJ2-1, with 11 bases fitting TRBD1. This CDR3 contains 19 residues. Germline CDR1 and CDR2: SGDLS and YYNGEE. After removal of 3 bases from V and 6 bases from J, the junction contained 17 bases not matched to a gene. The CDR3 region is CASSARTGGEAHRFNEQFF. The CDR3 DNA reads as TGTGCCAGCAGCGCAAGGACAGGGGGCGAAGCACATCGTTTCAATGAGCAGTTCTTC.

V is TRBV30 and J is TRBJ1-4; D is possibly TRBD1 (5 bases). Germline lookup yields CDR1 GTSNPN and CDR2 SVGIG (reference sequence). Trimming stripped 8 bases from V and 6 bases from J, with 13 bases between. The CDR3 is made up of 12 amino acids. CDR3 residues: CAQSRGYEKLFF. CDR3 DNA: TGTGCCCAAAGTCGGGGGTATGAAAAACTGTTTTTT.

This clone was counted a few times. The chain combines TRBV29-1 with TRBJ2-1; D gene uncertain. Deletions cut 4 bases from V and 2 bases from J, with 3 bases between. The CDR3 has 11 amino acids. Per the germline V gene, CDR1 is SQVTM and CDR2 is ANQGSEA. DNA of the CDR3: TGCAGCGTTGGGACCTACAATGAGCAGTTCTTC. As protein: CSVGTYNEQFF.

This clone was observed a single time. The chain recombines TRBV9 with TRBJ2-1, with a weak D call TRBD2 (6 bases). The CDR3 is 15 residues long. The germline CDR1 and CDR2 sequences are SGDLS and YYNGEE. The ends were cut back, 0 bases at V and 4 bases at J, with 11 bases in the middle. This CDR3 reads CASSVVSGPYNEQFF. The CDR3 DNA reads TGTGCCAGCAGCGTAGTTAGCGGACCTTACAATGAGCAGTTCTTC.

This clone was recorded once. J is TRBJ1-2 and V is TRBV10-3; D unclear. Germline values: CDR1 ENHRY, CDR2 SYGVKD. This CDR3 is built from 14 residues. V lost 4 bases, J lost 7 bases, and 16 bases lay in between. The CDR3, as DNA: TGTGCCATCAGTGGGGATCGGACGAACGGTGGCTACACCTTC. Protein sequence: CAISGDRTNGGYTF.

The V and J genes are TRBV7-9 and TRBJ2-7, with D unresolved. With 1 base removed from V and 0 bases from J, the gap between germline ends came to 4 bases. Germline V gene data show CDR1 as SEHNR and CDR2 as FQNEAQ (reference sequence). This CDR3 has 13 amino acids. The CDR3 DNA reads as TGTGCCAGCAGCTTAGAGATCTCCTACGAGCAGTACTTC. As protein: CASSLEISYEQYF.

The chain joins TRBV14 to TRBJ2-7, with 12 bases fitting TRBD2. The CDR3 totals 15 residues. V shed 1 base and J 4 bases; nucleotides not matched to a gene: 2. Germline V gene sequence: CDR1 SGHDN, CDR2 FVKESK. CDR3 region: CASSQGLAGVYEQYF. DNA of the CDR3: TGTGCCAGCAGCCAAGGACTAGCGGGAGTTTACGAGCAGTACTTC.

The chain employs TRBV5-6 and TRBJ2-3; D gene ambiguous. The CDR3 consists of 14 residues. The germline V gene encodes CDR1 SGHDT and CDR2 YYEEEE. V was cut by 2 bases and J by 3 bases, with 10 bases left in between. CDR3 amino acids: CASSFGAATDTQYF. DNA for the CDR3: TGTGCCAGCAGCTTTGGCGCTGCAACAGATACGCAGTATTTT.